Following are 8 T cell receptor beta chains from one sample sequenced in a study of Tregs in tolerant kidney transplant recipients. The nonmyeloablative bone marrow transplants came from related graft donors, with transient mixed chimerism. Sequencing used immunoSEQ multiplex PCR; TCRdb keeps in-frame clones, though not all of them. The sample holds about 55,000 clones, about 90% seen once. The source was CD8+ T cells from blood (PBMCs), collected 24 months after the transplant. All receptors derive from a human patient who received a combined kidney and bone marrow transplant. Some T cells may have come from the graft donor.

The chain has TRBV7-9 and TRBJ1-2; 8 nucleotides match TRBD1. This CDR3 spans 16 amino acids. V lost 10 bases and J lost 7; bases outside the gene matches: 20. Germline CDR1 is SEHNR and CDR2 is FQNEAQ (reference sequence). In nucleotides, the CDR3 is TGTGCCACCCTCCCCCCTCTTGACAGAGACAGGGGTGGCTACACCTTC. It encodes CATLPPLDRDRGGYTF.

The V and J genes are TRBV7-9 and TRBJ2-5; 7 bases match TRBD2. Germline loops: CDR1 SEHNR, CDR2 FQNEAQ (reference sequence). The CDR3 runs 16 residues. V lost 7 bases, J lost 2 bases, and 13 bases stayed unmatched. CDR3 DNA sequence: TGTGCCAGCACCCAAAGTGAGCGGGGTCCTCAAGAGACCCAGTACTTC. Encoded protein: CASTQSERGPQETQYF.

In nucleotides, the CDR3 is TGTGCCAGCAGCCTTTTGACAGGATTTACCTACGAGCAGTACTTC. Translated, it gives CASSLLTGFTYEQYF. V gene TRBV7-2 combines with J gene TRBJ2-7, with D perhaps matching TRBD1 (6 bases). Germline V gives CDR1 SGHTA, CDR2 FQGNSA. The CDR3 contains 15 residues. V lost 5 bases and J 2 bases, leaving 16 bases between the germline ends. The full variable domain, in which reference TRBV7-2 and TRBJ2-7 provide the parts outside the CDR3, is GAGVSQSPSNKVTEKGKDVELRCDPISGHTALYWYRQSLGQGLEFLIYFQGNSAPDKSGLPSDRFSAERTGGSVSTLTIQRTQQEDSAVYLCASSLLTGFTYEQYFGPGTRLTVT.

This clone was detected only a few times. The rearrangement uses TRBV5-6 and TRBJ1-1; TRBD1 matches at 7 bases. Trimming removed 4 bases from V and 6 bases from J; junction bases left unmatched: 6. This CDR3 is 13 amino acids long. Per the germline V gene, CDR1 is SGHDT and CDR2 is YYEEEE. As DNA, the CDR3 is TGTGCCAGCAGCCCACAGGGGCCCCCTGAAGCTTTCTTT. This translates into CASSPQGPPEAFF.

This chain links TRBV30 with TRBJ1-2, with D perhaps TRBD1 (5 bases). Germline V gives CDR1 GTSNPN, CDR2 SVGIG (reference sequence). V was cut by 0 bases and J by 8 bases, with 22 bases left in between. The CDR3 consists of 16 residues. The chain's CDR3 is CAWSVLFIGQGDGYTF. The CDR3 DNA sequence: TGTGCCTGGAGTGTCCTTTTTATCGGCCAGGGCGACGGCTACACCTTC. The full variable domain, completed using reference TRBV30 and TRBJ1-2, is SQTIHQWPATLVQPVGSPLSLECTVEGTSNPNLYWYRQAAGRGLQLLFYSVGIGQISSEVPQNLSASRPQDRQFILSSKKLLLSDSGFYLCAWSVLFIGQGDGYTFGSGTRLTVV.

The chain has TRBV7-6 and TRBJ2-2; no definite D call. Germline-derived CDR1 and CDR2 are SGHVS and FNYEAQ. Deletions cut 1 base from V and 5 bases from J, with 14 bases between. The CDR3 runs to 16 residues. This CDR3 is CASSLVPSRYTGELFF. Here the CDR3 DNA reads TGTGCCAGCAGCTTAGTCCCCTCCAGATATACCGGGGAGCTGTTTTTT.

V gene TRBV7-6 combines with J gene TRBJ2-1; 9 bases agree with TRBD2. V shed 1 base and J 6 bases; nucleotides not matched to a gene: 7. CDR3 length equals 16 residues. Germline loops: CDR1 SGHVS, CDR2 FNYEAQ. The CDR3 DNA reads TGTGCCAGCAGCTTAGATGTAGCGGGAGTCTCCAATGAGCAGTTCTTC. Translation: CASSLDVAGVSNEQFF. The variable domain in full, with the rest retrieved from reference TRBV7-6 and TRBJ2-1, is GAGVSQSPRYKVTKRGQDVALRCDPISGHVSLYWYRQALGQGPEFLTYFNYEAQQDKSGLPNDRFSAERPEGSISTLTIQRTEQRDSAMYRCASSLDVAGVSNEQFFGPGTRLTVL.

CDR3 in amino acids: CASSVASGANNEQFF. The CDR3 DNA reads as TGTGCCAGCAGCGTAGCTAGCGGGGCTAACAATGAGCAGTTCTTC. V and J are TRBV9 and TRBJ2-1; TRBD2 matches 9 bases. The CDR3 totals 15 residues. V shed 0 bases and J 5 bases; nucleotides not matched to a gene: 3. Germline CDR1 is SGDLS and CDR2 is YYNGEE. Full variable domain (rest looked up from reference TRBV9 and TRBJ2-1): DSGVTQTPKHLITATGQRVTLRCSPRSGDLSVYWYQQSLDQGLQFLIQYYNGEERAKGNILERFSAQQFPDLHSELNLSSLELGDSALYFCASSVASGANNEQFFGPGTRLTVL.